The rows below give T cell receptor beta chains drawn from one sample of a study of regulatory T cells in long-lasting Graves disease. TCRdb used MiXCR to reprocess the multiplex PCR reads, holding one entry per CDR3 protein. The sample shows some 350,000 distinct CDR3 sequences, 15% to 20% of them seen only once. Another study also made use of these data, one on T cells in Graves' hyperthyroidism and ophthalmopathy.

Sequenced here: peripheral blood mononuclear cells (PBMCs), sampled at new diagnosis, from a patient treated with antithyroid drugs. The receptors here all came from a woman aged 18-29 years with Graves disease. CDR3s include the opening cysteine and the closing phenylalanine or tryptophan.

TRBJ2-7	TRBV28	CASRSWGDHEQYF
TRBJ1-2	TRBV12-3/TRBV12-4	CASSSPPGGGVNYGCTF
TRBJ2-7	TRBV29-1	CSVGGTASSSEQYF
TRBJ1-3	TRBV7-2	CASSHSGNTIYF
TRBJ2-2	TRBV7-9	CASRERLVNTGELFF
TRBJ1-1	TRBV6-1	CASKRGVPGLPLNTEAFF
TRBJ2-2	TRBV12-3/TRBV12-4	CASSPGQGTWYFGPGTGELFF
TRBJ2-1	TRBV2	CAGGGGAFYEQFF
TRBJ1-5	TRBV19	CASSPGLRINQPQHF
TRBJ1-4	TRBV3-1	CASSPMGGLGEKLLF
TRBJ2-3	TRBV6-1	CASSLMGLSRGGDTQYF
TRBJ1-5	TRBV6-1	CASSGISSNSNQPQHF
TRBJ2-1	TRBV20-1	CSASFNEQFF
TRBJ2-7	TRBV3-1	CASSRGLGGVYEQYF
TRBJ1-2	TRBV7-8	CASSLVGQGGGYTF
TRBJ2-5	TRBV29-1	CSVPPVRGGQETQYF
TRBJ1-1	TRBV18	CASSPRSNEAFF
TRBJ2-3	TRBV14	CASSQVAITDTQYF
TRBJ1-5	TRBV2	CASSGGQVNQPQHF
TRBJ2-2	TRBV4-1	CASSQDGAPNTGELFF
TRBJ1-4	TRBV27	CASSPGQGLAKLFF
TRBJ1-5	TRBV7-9	CASSQEERYSNQPQHF
TRBJ2-1	TRBV24-1	CATSASGSYNEQFF
TRBJ1-4	TRBV10-3	CAISSTGNALANEKLFF
TRBJ2-2	TRBV20-1	CSARDRRDSQTYNTGELFF
TRBJ1-2	TRBV19	CASSIGYGYTF
TRBJ2-1	TRBV25-1	CASSEYSPHGGQFF
TRBJ2-3	TRBV29-1	CSVDLDLGDTQYF
TRBJ1-6	TRBV20-1	CSARGSMTDSPLHF
TRBJ2-7	TRBV14	CASSSFLIFGTGPYEQYF
TRBJ1-1	TRBV2	CASSQEITGTEAFF
TRBJ2-1	TRBV6-1	CAIGGAYNEQFF
TRBJ2-3	TRBV7-9	CASSLTQGTQYF
TRBJ2-4	TRBV5-1	CASSLPVGGLAKNIQYF
TRBJ2-4	TRBV4-1	CASSQVGLAKNIQYF
TRBJ2-2	TRBV29-1	CSAEGTGLGELFF
TRBJ1-2	TRBV29-1	CSVAYRAGGYTF
TRBJ1-1	TRBV30	CAWSEGFKAFF
TRBJ1-5	TRBV7-2	CASSLIDNQPQHF
TRBJ1-5	TRBV27	CASSLSSTGWGNQPQHF
TRBJ1-2	TRBV25-1	CASSESELYGYTF
TRBJ1-6	TRBV20-1	CSAPTGGAPLRDSPLHF
TRBJ2-6	TRBV6-1	CASLGTSGANVLTF
TRBJ2-3	TRBV6-5	CASSYRQANTDTQYF
TRBJ2-1	TRBV7-9	CASSLAGGVNEQFF
TRBJ1-1	TRBV5-6	CASSLEVGGRRYTEAFF
TRBJ2-7	TRBV12-3/TRBV12-4	CASSSRLARPYEQYF
TRBJ1-2	TRBV20-1	CSAEDRDDYGCTF
TRBJ1-1	TRBV30	CAWSSAGGTEAFF
TRBJ2-7	TRBV6-2/TRBV6-3	CASSYSPSDYEQYF
TRBJ2-1	TRBV9	CASSVVAGGFNEQFF
TRBJ2-5	TRBV9	CASSVLRGTSEFLETQYF
TRBJ1-4	TRBV5-1	CASSPRDGAGFNEKLFF
TRBJ2-3	TRBV30	CAWREWGASTDTQYF
TRBJ2-7	TRBV6-1	CASKFGPTYEQYF
TRBJ2-1	TRBV27	CASALAGPNNEQFF
TRBJ2-3	TRBV29-1	CSVEETAVTQYF
TRBJ1-1	TRBV20-1	CSARQNTEAFF
TRBJ2-7	TRBV4-1	CASSQEGRGGGREQYF